The 23 T cell receptor beta chains given below trace back to one sample, sequenced in a study of T cell repertoires in cytomegalovirus infection. One entry per CDR3 protein results from TCRdb running MiXCR on the reads. The table has some 200,000 distinct CDR3 sequences, roughly 9.8% seen once. Sequencing was carried out using PBMCs. These receptor sequences come from a human donor in good health (CMV status not recorded). Some clones in this sample may be carry-over from other donors' samples.

This clonotype was recorded many times. The chain uses TRBV7-8 and TRBJ1-1; D not certain. The V end lost 1 base, the J end lost 1 base, and 13 bases lay between the germline ends. The CDR3 sequence is 16 residues long. The germline V gene has CDR1 SGHVS and CDR2 FQNEAQ. In DNA, the CDR3 is TGTGCCAGCAGCTTAGTGGGAGGCGGGAGGAACACTGAAGCTTTCTTT. It codes for CASSLVGGGRNTEAFF.

This clonotype was seen only a few times. This chain uses TRBV28 with TRBJ1-2, with D tentatively TRBD1 (5 bases). CDR1 and CDR2 (germline): MDHEN, SYDVKM. Trimming stripped 4 bases from V and 3 bases from J, with 15 bases between. CDR3 length: 15 residues. CDR3 region: CASSSGFLPDYGYTF. CDR3 nucleotides: TGTGCCAGCAGTTCAGGGTTTCTCCCTGACTATGGCTACACCTTC.

The genes are TRBV11-2 and TRBJ2-3, with 11 positions matching TRBD2. This CDR3 is 16 amino acids long. Germline CDR1 and CDR2: SGHAT and FQNNGV. The ends lost 5 bases at V and 1 base at J; junction bases unmatched: 5. This chain's CDR3 is CASSLGLAGRTDTQYF. Here the CDR3 DNA reads TGTGCCAGCAGCCTCGGACTAGCGGGCCGCACAGATACGCAGTATTTT.

This clonotype was seen repeatedly, ten times or more. The J gene is TRBJ2-7, the V gene TRBV7-2; D may be TRBD1 or TRBD2 (5 bases each). Trimming stripped 5 bases from V and 4 bases from J, with 15 bases between. Looked up from germline, CDR1 is SGHTA and CDR2 is FQGNSA. The CDR3 totals 14 residues. Here the CDR3 reads CASSPPWGGYEQYF. The CDR3 DNA is TGTGCCAGCAGCCCCCCCTGGGGCGGGTACGAGCAGTACTTC.

This clonotype occurred many times. The chain couples TRBV6-2 or TRBV6-3 to TRBJ2-2; the D is unclear. Trimming stripped 10 bases from V and 4 bases from J, with 13 bases between. Germline values: CDR1 MNHEY, CDR2 SVGEGT. The CDR3 sequence is 13 residues long. As DNA, the CDR3 is TGTGCCACCCGCCAGCTGGGCACCGGGGAGCTGTTTTTT. This sequence encodes CATRQLGTGELFF.

In its sample, this clonotype was seen many times. The chain recombines TRBV6-6 with TRBJ1-2, with D possibly matching TRBD1 (5 bases). Germline assignment: CDR1 MNHNY and CDR2 SVGAGI (reference sequence). With 6 bases removed from V and 2 bases from J, the gap between germline ends came to 19 bases. This CDR3 is 16 amino acids long. The CDR3, as DNA: TGTGCCAGCAGCCCCGTCGCGGACTGGGGCAACTATGGCTACACCTTC. Residues: CASSPVADWGNYGYTF.

This clonotype was detected ten times or more. A read error may produce the germline difference seen at one junction end. The chain combines TRBV7-2 with TRBJ2-5; 9 bases fit TRBD2. Germline-derived CDR1 and CDR2 are SGHTA and FQGNSA. The CDR3 is 16 residues long. CDR3: CASGFWRAGGPETQYF. CDR3 nucleotides: TGTGCCAGCGGCTTCTGGAGGGCGGGAGGGCCTGAGACCCAGTACTTC.

This chain links TRBV4-3 with TRBJ1-4; no clear D gene. The V gene's germline CDR1 is LGHNA and CDR2 YSLEER. CDR3 length equals 16 residues. Trimming pared 3 bases from V and 5 bases from J, leaving 16 bases between. The chain's CDR3 is CASSQDPGVGNEKLFF. The CDR3 DNA follows: TGCGCCAGCAGCCAGGACCCCGGGGTTGGAAATGAAAAACTGTTTTTT.

This clonotype was seen repeatedly, ten times or more. The chain carries TRBV20-1 and TRBJ2-7; 7 bases line up with TRBD1. The germline V gene encodes CDR1 DFQATT and CDR2 SNEGSKA (reference sequence). V dropped 1 base and J dropped 2; count of bases not matched to a gene: 5. The CDR3 totals 14 residues. In nucleotides, the CDR3 is TGCAGTGCTAGAGTCTGGGACAGCACCTACGAGCAGTACTTC. It yields the protein CSARVWDSTYEQYF.

This chain links TRBV20-1 with TRBJ1-6, with D possibly matching TRBD1 (5 bases). V was cut by 0 bases and J by 6 bases, with 12 bases left in between. CDR3 length: 15 residues. The germline V gene encodes CDR1 DFQATT and CDR2 SNEGSKA (reference sequence). The CDR3 spells CSARDLVRGNSPLHF. CDR3 nucleotides: TGCAGTGCTAGAGATTTGGTGAGGGGTAATTCACCCCTCCACTTT.

This clonotype was counted at least ten times. The gene calls are TRBV28 and TRBJ1-1; D is uncertain. This CDR3 spans 12 amino acids. Germline loops: CDR1 MDHEN, CDR2 SYDVKM. V lost 8 bases, J lost 2 bases, and 9 bases lay in between. CDR3 sequence reads: CASLRLNTEAFF. The CDR3 DNA sequence: TGTGCCAGCCTGCGGTTAAACACTGAAGCTTTCTTT.

The gene calls are TRBV20-1 and TRBJ2-7, with D hard to call. CDR3 length: 11 amino acids. Trimming left V 1 base short and J 3 bases short, with 4 bases between. CDR1 and CDR2 (germline): DFQATT, SNEGSKA (reference sequence). The CDR3 is CSARVGYEQYF. The CDR3, as DNA: TGCAGTGCTAGAGTGGGCTACGAGCAGTACTTC.

This chain uses TRBV6-2 or TRBV6-3 with TRBJ2-7; possible D gene TRBD2, 6 bases. CDR1 and CDR2 from the germline V gene are MNHEY and SVGEGT. The CDR3 runs to 13 residues. Trimming left V 8 bases short and J 8 bases short, with 19 bases between. The CDR3 sequence is CASGEVSAGQQYF. In DNA form, the CDR3 reads TGTGCCAGCGGGGAGGTGTCCGCGGGGCAGCAGTACTTC.

This sequence joins TRBV25-1 and TRBJ2-1; no clear D. This CDR3 has 14 residues. V shed 7 bases and J shed 9 bases, with 19 bases lying between them. The germline gives CDR1 MGHDK, CDR2 SYGVNS. The CDR3 spells CASTNPSLLGEQFF. DNA for the CDR3: TGTGCCAGCACTAATCCGTCGTTGCTCGGTGAGCAGTTCTTC.

This clonotype was recorded many times. The CDR3 reads CASSLAGSRRYNEQFF. DNA of the CDR3: TGTGCCAGCAGCTTAGCCGGGTCTAGAAGATACAATGAGCAGTTCTTC. This chain connects TRBV11-2 to TRBJ2-1; D unclear. Germline CDR1 and CDR2: SGHAT and FQNNGV. V was cut by 1 base and J by 4 bases, with 14 bases left in between. This CDR3 is 16 amino acids long.

This clonotype was counted only a few times. The J gene is TRBJ1-2, the V gene TRBV7-9, with D tentatively TRBD1 (5 bases). V lost 8 bases and J lost 2, with 18 bases in between. CDR3 size: 15 residues. Germline CDR1 and CDR2: SEHNR and FQNEAQ (reference sequence). CDR3 nucleotides: TGTGCCAGCGAGCCCGGGACCCAGGGCAACTATGGCTACACCTTC. As protein: CASEPGTQGNYGYTF.

In this sample, this clonotype turned up a few times. The chain recombines TRBV6-1 with TRBJ1-1, with a weak D call TRBD1 (6 bases). Trimming left V 2 bases short and J 0 bases short, with 16 bases between. The CDR3 runs to 17 residues. Germline-derived CDR1 and CDR2 are MNHNS and SASEGT. The CDR3 DNA reads TGTGCCAGCAGTGAATATGCGGCAGGGGCTATGAACACTGAAGCTTTCTTT. Translated: CASSEYAAGAMNTEAFF.

This clonotype has only a few counts. The junction and the germline gene differ at one end; a read error may be behind it. The chain carries TRBV29-1 and TRBJ1-2, with D uncertain. Per the germline V gene, CDR1 is SQVTM and CDR2 is ANQGSEA. This CDR3 is built from 12 residues. CDR3 coding DNA: TGCAGCGTGGAAGTCTCTAACTATGGCTACACCTTC. It yields the protein CSVEVSNYGYTF.

About this clonotype itself: This clone may be a read error of a much larger clone one base away. The chain is built from TRBV4-2 and TRBJ1-1; no definite D call. Trimming took off 0 bases at V and 8 bases at J, with 16 bases between the two ends. The germline gives CDR1 LGHNA, CDR2 YNFKEQ. The CDR3 spans 15 residues. The CDR3 DNA reads TGTGCCAGCAGCCAAGATGTACAGCGCGTCGGGGAAGCTTTCTTT. It is translated as CASSQDVQRVGEAFF.

The rearrangement joins TRBV7-9 to TRBJ2-1; 10 bases agree with TRBD2. V shed 3 bases and J 8 bases; nucleotides not matched to a gene: 4. There are 14 residues in the CDR3. Looked up from germline, CDR1 is SEHNR and CDR2 is FQNEAQ (reference sequence). The CDR3 loop is CASSLTSGFHEQFF. The CDR3 DNA sequence: TGTGCCAGCAGCTTGACTAGCGGGTTCCATGAGCAGTTCTTC.

In its sample, this clonotype was seen many times. V gene TRBV11-3 combines with J gene TRBJ1-1, with 8 bases aligning to TRBD1. Germline assignment: CDR1 SGHNT and CDR2 YENEEA. J gave up 2 bases and V 6 bases, and 8 bases lay outside the gene matches. The CDR3 is made up of 15 amino acids. CDR3 bases: TGTGCCAGCAGACGAACCGGGACAGGAAACACTGAAGCTTTCTTT. It encodes CASRRTGTGNTEAFF.

This clonotype was seen many times. V gene TRBV7-2 combines with J gene TRBJ2-2, with 9 bases lining up with TRBD1. This CDR3 has 15 residues. The V gene end was trimmed by 4 bases and the J gene end by 3 bases; junction bases not matched to a gene: 3. Germline values: CDR1 SGHTA, CDR2 FQGNSA. CDR3 protein: CASSSQGADTGELFF. As DNA, the CDR3 is TGTGCCAGCAGCTCACAGGGGGCTGACACCGGGGAGCTGTTTTTT. Combining the CDR3 with reference TRBV7-2 and TRBJ2-2 gives the whole variable domain GAGVSQSPSNKVTEKGKDVELRCDPISGHTALYWYRQSLGQGLEFLIYFQGNSAPDKSGLPSDRFSAERTGGSVSTLTIQRTQQEDSAVYLCASSSQGADTGELFFGEGSRLTVL.

The chain recombines TRBV28 with TRBJ2-3, with TRBD2 as a possible D gene (6 bases). This CDR3 is 14 amino acids long. V gave up 4 bases and J gave up 11 bases, with 19 bases separating them. Germline CDR1 and CDR2: MDHEN and SYDVKM. CDR3 coding DNA: TGTGCCAGCAGTTCCTACTCGGGACTCCCGAGGCAGTATTTT. It is translated as CASSSYSGLPRQYF.